The 14 T cell receptor beta chains below were found in one sample sequenced in a study of blood T cell repertoires in COVID-19. TCRdb's copy holds only in-frame clones and misses some; the assay was immunoSEQ multiplex PCR. This sample has 130,000 to 150,000 clones, with over 60% found just once. Material for sequencing was peripheral blood. The receptor set was obtained from an elderly man with acute or convalescent COVID-19.

The rearrangement joins TRBV5-1 to TRBJ1-6; maybe TRBD1 (6 bases). CDR1 is SGHRS, CDR2 YFSETQ, per germline. With 4 bases removed from V and 5 bases from J, the gap between germline ends came to 13 bases. This CDR3 comprises 15 residues. In DNA, the CDR3 is TGCGCCAGCAGCGGCGACGGACAGAATAATTCACCCCTCCACTTT. This sequence encodes CASSGDGQNNSPLHF. The variable domain in full, completed from reference TRBV5-1 and TRBJ1-6, reads KAGVTQTPRYLIKTRGQQVTLSCSPISGHRSVSWYQQTPGQGLQFLFEYFSETQRNKGNFPGRFSGRQFSNSRSEMNVSTLELGDSALYLCASSGDGQNNSPLHFGNGTRLTVT.

This chain links TRBV5-1 with TRBJ1-2; 7 positions agree with TRBD1. Looked up from germline, CDR1 is SGHRS and CDR2 is YFSETQ. This CDR3 comprises 14 residues. V was pared by 0 bases and J by 9 bases, with 8 bases of the junction left unmatched. CDR3 sequence reads: CASSLAGQGESYTF. The CDR3 DNA follows: TGCGCCAGCAGCTTGGCCGGGCAGGGGGAAAGCTACACCTTC.

The chain is built from TRBV6-5 and TRBJ2-3, with D possibly being TRBD2 (6 bases). V lost 8 bases and J 6 bases, leaving 18 bases between the germline ends. In germline, CDR1 is MNHEY, CDR2 SVGAGI. The CDR3 sequence is 14 residues long. CDR3: CASGLGTFADTQYF. In DNA, the CDR3 is TGTGCCAGCGGCCTCGGGACTTTTGCTGATACGCAGTATTTT.

The chain links TRBV7-2 to TRBJ2-1; D remains ambiguous. The ends were cut back, 0 bases at V and 10 bases at J, with 10 bases in the middle. Germline CDR1 reads SGHTA; CDR2 reads FQGNSA. The CDR3 length is 13 residues. The CDR3 DNA follows: TGTGCCAGCAGCTTAGCGCGTAACTTGGAGCAGTTCTTC. Amino acids: CASSLARNLEQFF.

This clone turned up a few times. The genes are TRBV11-1 and TRBJ2-7; TRBD2 matches 8 bases. V lost 8 bases, J lost 9 bases, and 9 bases stayed unmatched. The length of the CDR3 is 12 residues. Germline V gene data show CDR1 as SGHAT and CDR2 as FQDESV (reference sequence). The CDR3 reads CASPGLARLQYF. Written as DNA, the CDR3 is TGTGCCAGCCCCGGACTAGCCCGCTTGCAGTACTTC. The entire variable domain, with the rest obtained from reference TRBV11-1 and TRBJ2-7, is as follows: EAEVAQSPRYKITEKSQAVAFWCDPISGHATLYWYRQILGQGPELLVQFQDESVVDDSQLPKDRFSAERLKGVDSTLKIQPAELGDSAMYLCASPGLARLQYFGPGTRLTVT.

This clone has only a few counts. The gene calls are TRBV7-9 and TRBJ2-3; TRBD2 matches 8 bases. The CDR3 is 14 residues long. The germline CDR1 and CDR2 sequences are SEHNR and FQNEAQ (reference sequence). After removal of 8 bases from V and 4 bases from J, the junction contained 8 bases not matched to a gene. CDR3 nucleotides: TGTGCCAGCGGCCGGGGCGGGGGGTCAGATACGCAGTATTTT. It specifies CASGRGGGSDTQYF.

Only a few counts were recorded for this clone. DNA for the CDR3: TGTGCCAGCAGCTTAGCGACCCTAGCGGGGGAGTACAATGAGCAGTTCTTC. It codes for CASSLATLAGEYNEQFF. This rearrangement joins TRBV7-9 to TRBJ2-1, with TRBD2 identical over 10 bases. Trimming took 0 bases from V and 4 from J; bases not matched to a gene: 6. The CDR3 runs 17 residues. Germline CDR1 SEHNR, CDR2 FQNEAQ (reference sequence).

The chain links TRBV5-1 to TRBJ2-7; D is uncertain. From germline, CDR1 is SGHRS and CDR2 YFSETQ. CDR3 length: 11 amino acids. V gave up 5 bases and J gave up 4 bases, with 7 bases separating them. The CDR3 coding sequence is TGCGCCAGCAGAGCCGAGTACGAGCAGTACTTC. It specifies CASRAEYEQYF.

This clone turned up a few times. CDR3 sequence (DNA): TGCGCCAGCAGCCCGCGGGTGGTAGGCTATGGCTACACCTTC. Translating it yields CASSPRVVGYGYTF. The chain carries TRBV4-3 and TRBJ1-2, with D unresolved. Trimming stripped 4 bases from V and 4 bases from J, with 13 bases between. Germline assignment: CDR1 LGHNA and CDR2 YSLEER. This CDR3 contains 14 residues.

The chain carries TRBV11-2 and TRBJ1-2; D is undetermined. Germline CDR1 reads SGHAT; CDR2 reads FQNNGV. Trimming shortened V by 4 bases and J by 4 bases, and 10 bases separated the two germline ends. This CDR3 has 13 residues. The CDR3 sequence is CASSWAGPYGYTF. The CDR3, as DNA: TGTGCCAGCAGCTGGGCGGGCCCCTATGGCTACACCTTC. Full variable domain (outside the CDR3, taken from reference TRBV11-2 and TRBJ1-2): EAGVAQSPRYKIIEKRQSVAFWCNPISGHATLYWYQQILGQGPKLLIQFQNNGVVDDSQLPKDRFSAERLKGVDSTLKIQPAKLEDSAVYLCASSWAGPYGYTFGSGTRLTVV.

V gene TRBV6-5 combines with J gene TRBJ2-2; 7 nucleotides agree with TRBD2. The CDR3 length is 12 residues. Germline V CDR1 and CDR2: MNHEY, SVGAGI. The J segment lost 4 bases and the V segment lost 8 bases, leaving 1 base of the junction unmatched. DNA for the CDR3: TGTGCCAGCCGGGAGGTCACCGGGGAGCTGTTTTTT. Translation: CASREVTGELFF.

V gene TRBV24-1 combines with J gene TRBJ2-2; D unresolved. CDR3 size: 13 residues. Trimming stripped 6 bases from V and 7 bases from J, with 11 bases between. Germline loops: CDR1 KGHDR, CDR2 SFDVKD. CDR3 sequence reads: CATSPRQNGELFF. In DNA form, the CDR3 reads TGTGCCACCAGTCCGAGGCAAAACGGGGAGCTGTTTTTT.

This chain links TRBV2 with TRBJ2-3; 8 bases line up with TRBD2. The CDR3 contains 18 residues. V shed 4 bases, J shed 8 bases, and the junction held 20 bases outside the gene matches. Germline CDR1 SNHLY, CDR2 FYNNEI. CDR3 region: CASSGQIGLATTGATQYF. DNA for the CDR3: TGTGCCAGCAGTGGACAAATAGGACTAGCTACGACCGGGGCTACGCAGTATTTT.

This chain links TRBV18 with TRBJ1-4; D unclear. The CDR3 totals 13 residues. Trimming stripped 2 bases from V and 7 bases from J, with 8 bases between. Germline CDR1 and CDR2: KGHSH and LQKENI. The CDR3: CASSPTRGEKLFF. CDR3 sequence (DNA): TGTGCCAGCTCACCAACCCGGGGTGAAAAACTGTTTTTT.